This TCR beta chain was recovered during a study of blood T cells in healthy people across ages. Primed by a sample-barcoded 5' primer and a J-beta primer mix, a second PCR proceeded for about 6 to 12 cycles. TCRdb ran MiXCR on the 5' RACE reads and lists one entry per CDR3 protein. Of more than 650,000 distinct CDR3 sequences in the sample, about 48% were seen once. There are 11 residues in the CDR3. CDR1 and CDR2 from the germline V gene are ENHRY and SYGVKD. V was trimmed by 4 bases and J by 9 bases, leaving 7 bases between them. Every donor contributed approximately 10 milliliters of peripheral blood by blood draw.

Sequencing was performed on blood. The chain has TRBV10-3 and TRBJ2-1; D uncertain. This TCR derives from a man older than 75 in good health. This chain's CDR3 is CAISGLSEQFF. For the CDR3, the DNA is TGTGCCATCAGTGGGCTGAGTGAGCAGTTCTTC.